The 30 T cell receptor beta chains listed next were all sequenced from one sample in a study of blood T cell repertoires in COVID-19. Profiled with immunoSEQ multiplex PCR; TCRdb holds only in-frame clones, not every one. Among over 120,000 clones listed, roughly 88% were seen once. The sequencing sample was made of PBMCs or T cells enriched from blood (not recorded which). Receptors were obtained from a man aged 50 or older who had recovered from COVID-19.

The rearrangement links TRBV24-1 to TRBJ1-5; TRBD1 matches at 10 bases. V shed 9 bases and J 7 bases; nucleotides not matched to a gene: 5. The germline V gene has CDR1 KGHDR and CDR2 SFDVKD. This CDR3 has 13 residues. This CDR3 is CATADRGYQPQHF. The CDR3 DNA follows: TGTGCCACCGCGGACAGGGGGTACCAGCCCCAGCATTTT.

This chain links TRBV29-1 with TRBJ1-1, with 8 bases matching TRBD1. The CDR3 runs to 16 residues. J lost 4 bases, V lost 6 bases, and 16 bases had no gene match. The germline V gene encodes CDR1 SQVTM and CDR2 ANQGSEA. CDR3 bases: TGCAGCGTCTCAGGTGTACGTCCAGGGGGCATCACTGAAGCTTTCTTT. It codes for CSVSGVRPGGITEAFF.

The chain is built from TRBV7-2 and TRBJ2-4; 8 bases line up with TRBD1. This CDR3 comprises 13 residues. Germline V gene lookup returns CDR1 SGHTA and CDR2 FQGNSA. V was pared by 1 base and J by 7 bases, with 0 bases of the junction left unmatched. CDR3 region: CASSLGTGNIQYF. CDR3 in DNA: TGTGCCAGCAGCTTAGGGACAGGGAACATTCAGTACTTC. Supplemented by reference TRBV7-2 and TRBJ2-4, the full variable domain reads GAGVSQSPSNKVTEKGKDVELRCDPISGHTALYWYRQSLGQGLEFLIYFQGNSAPDKSGLPSDRFSAERTGGSVSTLTIQRTQQEDSAVYLCASSLGTGNIQYFGAGTRLSVL.

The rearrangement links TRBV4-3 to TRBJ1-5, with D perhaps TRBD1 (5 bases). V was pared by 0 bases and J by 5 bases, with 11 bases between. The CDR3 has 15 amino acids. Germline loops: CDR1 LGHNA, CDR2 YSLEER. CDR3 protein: CASSQDVGGDQPQHF. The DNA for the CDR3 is TGCGCCAGCAGCCAAGATGTGGGGGGGGATCAGCCCCAGCATTTT.

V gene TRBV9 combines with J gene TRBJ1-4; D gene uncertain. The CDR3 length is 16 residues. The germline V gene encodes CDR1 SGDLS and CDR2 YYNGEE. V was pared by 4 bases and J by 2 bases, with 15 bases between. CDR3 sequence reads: CASSPGVGGTNEKLFF. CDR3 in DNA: TGTGCCAGCAGCCCTGGGGTCGGAGGGACTAATGAAAAACTGTTTTTT. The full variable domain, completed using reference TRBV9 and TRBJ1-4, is DSGVTQTPKHLITATGQRVTLRCSPRSGDLSVYWYQQSLDQGLQFLIQYYNGEERAKGNILERFSAQQFPDLHSELNLSSLELGDSALYFCASSPGVGGTNEKLFFGSGTQLSVL.

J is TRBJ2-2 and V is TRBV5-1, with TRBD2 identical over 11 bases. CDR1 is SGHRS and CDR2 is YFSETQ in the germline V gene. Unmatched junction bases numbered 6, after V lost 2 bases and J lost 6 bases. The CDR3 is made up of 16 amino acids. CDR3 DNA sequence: TGCGCCAGCAGCTTAGATGGGACTAGCGGTGCCGGGGAGCTGTTTTTT. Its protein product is CASSLDGTSGAGELFF.

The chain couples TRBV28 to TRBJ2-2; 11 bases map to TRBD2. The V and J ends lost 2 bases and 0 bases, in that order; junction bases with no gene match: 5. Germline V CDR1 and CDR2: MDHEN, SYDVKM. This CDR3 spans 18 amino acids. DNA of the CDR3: TGTGCCAGCAGTTTAGGTAGCGGGAGGGCCTCGAACACCGGGGAGCTGTTTTTT. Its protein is CASSLGSGRASNTGELFF.

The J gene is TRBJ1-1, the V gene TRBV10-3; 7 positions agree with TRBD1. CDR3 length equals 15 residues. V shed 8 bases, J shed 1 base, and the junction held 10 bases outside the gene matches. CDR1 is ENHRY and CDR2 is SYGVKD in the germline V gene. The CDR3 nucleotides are TGTGCCATCCATATAGGGGGACAGAGGAACACTGAAGCTTTCTTT. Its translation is CAIHIGGQRNTEAFF.

CDR3 region: CASSLTRDRGYLGNTIYF. The CDR3 coding sequence is TGTGCCAGCAGCTTAACCCGGGACAGGGGATATCTAGGGAACACCATATATTTT. The V and J genes are TRBV7-2 and TRBJ1-3; TRBD1 matches at 10 bases. The CDR3 sequence is 18 residues long. J gave up 7 bases and V 2 bases, and 14 bases lay outside the gene matches. CDR1 SGHTA and CDR2 FQGNSA come from the germline V gene.

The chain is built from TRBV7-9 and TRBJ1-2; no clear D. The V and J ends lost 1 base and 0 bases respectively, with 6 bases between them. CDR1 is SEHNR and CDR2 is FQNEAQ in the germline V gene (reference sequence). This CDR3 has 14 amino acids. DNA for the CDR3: TGTGCCAGCAGCTTAGGAACGGCTAACTATGGCTACACCTTC. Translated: CASSLGTANYGYTF.

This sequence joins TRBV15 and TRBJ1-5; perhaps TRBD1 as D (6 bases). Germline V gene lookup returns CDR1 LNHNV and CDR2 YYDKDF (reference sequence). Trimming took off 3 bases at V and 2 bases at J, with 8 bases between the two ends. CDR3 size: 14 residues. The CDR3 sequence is CATSSSGGNQPQHF. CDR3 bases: TGTGCCACCAGCAGTTCAGGGGGCAATCAGCCCCAGCATTTT.

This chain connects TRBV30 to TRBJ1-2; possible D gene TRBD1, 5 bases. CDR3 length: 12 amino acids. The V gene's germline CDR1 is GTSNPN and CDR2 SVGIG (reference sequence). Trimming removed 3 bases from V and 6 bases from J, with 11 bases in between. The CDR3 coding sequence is TGTGCCTGGAGGGGTGGGGGGAATGGCTACACCTTC. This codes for CAWRGGGNGYTF.

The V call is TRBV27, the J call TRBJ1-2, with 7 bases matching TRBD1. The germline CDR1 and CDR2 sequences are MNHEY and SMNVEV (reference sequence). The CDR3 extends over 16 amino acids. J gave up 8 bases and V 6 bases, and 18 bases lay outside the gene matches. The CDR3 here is CASSLQWTGRLKGYTF. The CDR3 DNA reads TGTGCCAGCAGCCTCCAATGGACAGGCCGCTTGAAAGGCTACACCTTC.

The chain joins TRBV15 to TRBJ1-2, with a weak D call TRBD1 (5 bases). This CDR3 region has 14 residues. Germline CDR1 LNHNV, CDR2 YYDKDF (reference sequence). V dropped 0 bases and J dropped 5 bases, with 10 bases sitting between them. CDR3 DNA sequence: TGTGCCACCAGCAGAGATAAAGGGGCATATGGCTACACCTTC. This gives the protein CATSRDKGAYGYTF.

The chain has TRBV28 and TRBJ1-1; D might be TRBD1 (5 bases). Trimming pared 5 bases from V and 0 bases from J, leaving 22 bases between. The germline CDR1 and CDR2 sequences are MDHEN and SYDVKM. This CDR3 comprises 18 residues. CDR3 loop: CASSAKRRTLLMNTEAFF. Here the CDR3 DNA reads TGTGCCAGCAGTGCAAAGAGGCGGACACTCCTGATGAACACTGAAGCTTTCTTT.

The CDR3, as DNA: TGTGCCAGCAGCCGGACAGGGAGTGGCTACACCTTC. Protein: CASSRTGSGYTF. The chain combines TRBV3-1 (or the pseudogene TRBV3-2) with TRBJ1-2; TRBD1 agrees at 8 bases. Germline V gene data show CDR1 as LGHDT and CDR2 as YNNKEL (reference sequence). The CDR3 consists of 12 residues. After removal of 4 bases from V and 7 bases from J, the junction contained 2 bases not matched to a gene.

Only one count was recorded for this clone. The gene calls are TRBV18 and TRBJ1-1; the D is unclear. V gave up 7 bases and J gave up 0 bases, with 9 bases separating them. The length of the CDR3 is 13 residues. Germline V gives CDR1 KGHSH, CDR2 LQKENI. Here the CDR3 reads CASCLAVNTEAFF. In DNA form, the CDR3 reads TGTGCCAGCTGTCTGGCTGTGAACACTGAAGCTTTCTTT.

DNA of the CDR3: TGTGCCAGCAGCTTGGGACTAGCGTCTAACACCGGGGAGCTGTTTTTT. Translating it yields CASSLGLASNTGELFF. The rearrangement joins TRBV5-4 to TRBJ2-2; 8 bases are shared with TRBD2. Germline V gives CDR1 SGHNT, CDR2 YYREEE (reference sequence). This CDR3 region has 16 residues. Germline trimming cut 0 bases from V and 2 bases from J; bases unmatched to any gene: 3. The variable domain in full, with the rest retrieved from reference TRBV5-4 and TRBJ2-2, is ETGVTQSPTHLIKTRGQQVTLRCSSQSGHNTVSWYQQALGQGPQFIFQYYREEENGRGNFPPRFSGLQFPNYSSELNVNALELDDSALYLCASSLGLASNTGELFFGEGSRLTVL.

CDR3 residues: CATSDSRTSDQPQHF. DNA of the CDR3: TGTGCCACCAGTGATTCTCGGACAAGCGATCAGCCCCAGCATTTT. This chain connects TRBV24-1 to TRBJ1-5; TRBD1 is a possible D gene (5 bases). V gave up 2 bases and J gave up 5 bases, with 12 bases separating them. CDR3 length: 15 amino acids. Germline CDR1 and CDR2: KGHDR and SFDVKD.

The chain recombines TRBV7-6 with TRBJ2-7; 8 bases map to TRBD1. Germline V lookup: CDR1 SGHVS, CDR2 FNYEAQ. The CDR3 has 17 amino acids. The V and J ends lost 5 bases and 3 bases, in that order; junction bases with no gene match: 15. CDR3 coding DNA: TGTGCCAGCAGCCCCCGCGCAATAAGACAGGGGAGCTACGAGCAGTACTTC. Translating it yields CASSPRAIRQGSYEQYF.

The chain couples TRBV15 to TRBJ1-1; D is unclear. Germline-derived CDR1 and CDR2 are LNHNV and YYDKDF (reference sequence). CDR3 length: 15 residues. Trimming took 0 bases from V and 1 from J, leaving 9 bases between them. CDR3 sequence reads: CATSREFGRNTEAFF. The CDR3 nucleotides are TGTGCCACCAGCAGAGAATTTGGCAGGAACACTGAAGCTTTCTTT.

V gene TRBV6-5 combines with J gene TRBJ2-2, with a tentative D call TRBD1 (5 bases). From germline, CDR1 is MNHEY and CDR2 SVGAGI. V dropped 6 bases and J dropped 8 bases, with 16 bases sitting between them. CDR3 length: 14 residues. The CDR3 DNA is TGTGCCAGCAGAAAACCGCAGGGTGGTGGGGAGCTGTTTTTT. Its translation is CASRKPQGGGELFF.

The CDR3 is CASSPRSGGNTGELFF. The CDR3 nucleotides are TGTGCCAGCAGCCCACGATCAGGGGGGAACACCGGGGAGCTGTTTTTT. The J gene is TRBJ2-2, the V gene TRBV7-6, with 7 positions matching TRBD1. The germline V gene has CDR1 SGHVS and CDR2 FNYEAQ. After removal of 5 bases from V and 1 base from J, the junction contained 7 bases not matched to a gene. The CDR3 sequence is 16 residues long.

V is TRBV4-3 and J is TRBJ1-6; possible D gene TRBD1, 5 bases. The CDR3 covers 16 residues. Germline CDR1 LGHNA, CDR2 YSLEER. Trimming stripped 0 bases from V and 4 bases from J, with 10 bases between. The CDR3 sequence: CASSQDSDRYNSPLHF. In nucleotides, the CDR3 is TGCGCCAGCAGCCAAGATAGTGACAGATATAATTCACCCCTCCACTTT.

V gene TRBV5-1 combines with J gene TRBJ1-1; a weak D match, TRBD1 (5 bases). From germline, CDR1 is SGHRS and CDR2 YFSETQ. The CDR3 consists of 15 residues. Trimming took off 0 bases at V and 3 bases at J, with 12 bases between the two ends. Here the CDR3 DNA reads TGCGCCAGCAGCTTGGCGGCAGGGCTGCACACTGAAGCTTTCTTT. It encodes CASSLAAGLHTEAFF.

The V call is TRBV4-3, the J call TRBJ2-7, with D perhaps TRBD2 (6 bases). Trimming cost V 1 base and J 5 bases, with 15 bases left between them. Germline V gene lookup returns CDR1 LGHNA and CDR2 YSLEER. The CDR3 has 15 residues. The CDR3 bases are TGCGCCAGCAGCCAAGGCCTAGCGATCCCAAACGAGCAGTACTTC. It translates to CASSQGLAIPNEQYF.

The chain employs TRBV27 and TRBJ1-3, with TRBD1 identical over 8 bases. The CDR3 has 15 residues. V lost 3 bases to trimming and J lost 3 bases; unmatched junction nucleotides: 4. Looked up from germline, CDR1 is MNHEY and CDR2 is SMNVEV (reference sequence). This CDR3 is CASSFPGTGGNTIYF. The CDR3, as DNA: TGTGCCAGCAGTTTTCCAGGGACAGGTGGAAACACCATATATTTT.

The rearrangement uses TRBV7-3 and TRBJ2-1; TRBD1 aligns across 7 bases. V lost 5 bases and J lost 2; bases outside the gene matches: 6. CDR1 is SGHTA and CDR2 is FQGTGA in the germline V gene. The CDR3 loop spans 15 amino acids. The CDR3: CASSPGTATYNEQFF. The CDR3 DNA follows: TGTGCCAGCAGCCCCGGGACAGCGACCTACAATGAGCAGTTCTTC. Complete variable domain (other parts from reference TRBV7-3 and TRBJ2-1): GAGVSQTPSNKVTEKGKYVELRCDPISGHTALYWYRQSLGQGPEFLIYFQGTGAADDSGLPNDRFFAVRPEGSVSTLKIQRTERGDSAVYLCASSPGTATYNEQFFGPGTRLTVL.

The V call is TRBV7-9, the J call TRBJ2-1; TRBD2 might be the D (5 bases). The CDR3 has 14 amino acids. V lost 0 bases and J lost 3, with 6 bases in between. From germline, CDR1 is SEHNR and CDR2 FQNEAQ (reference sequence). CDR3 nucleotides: TGTGCCAGCAGCTTAGCGGGAGACTACAATGAGCAGTTCTTC. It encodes CASSLAGDYNEQFF. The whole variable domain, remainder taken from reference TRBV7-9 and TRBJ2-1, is DTGVSQNPRHKITKRGQNVTFRCDPISEHNRLYWYRQTLGQGPEFLTYFQNEAQLEKSRLLSDRFSAERPKGSFSTLEIQRTEQGDSAMYLCASSLAGDYNEQFFGPGTRLTVL.

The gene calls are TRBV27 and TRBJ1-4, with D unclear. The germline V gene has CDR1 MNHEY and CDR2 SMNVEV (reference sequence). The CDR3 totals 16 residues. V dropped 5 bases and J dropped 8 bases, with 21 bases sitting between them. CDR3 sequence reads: CASSPGLAPLREKLFF. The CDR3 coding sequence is TGTGCCAGCAGTCCGGGTTTGGCACCCCTCCGGGAAAAACTGTTTTTT.